Sequencing of this T cell receptor (beta chain) was carried out in a study of T cell repertoires in cytomegalovirus infection. This clonotype came up many times. CDR1 is MDHEN, CDR2 SYDVKM, per germline. V dropped 4 bases and J dropped 11 bases, with 15 bases sitting between them. This CDR3 is built from 12 residues. One entry per CDR3 protein, called by TCRdb with MiXCR from the reads. The profile covers more than 200,000 distinct CDR3 sequences, with around 9% appearing a single time and approximately 16% taken by the ten largest. This receptor was obtained from a human donor in good health (CMV status not recorded). Some clones in this sample may be carry-over from other donors' samples. V gene TRBV28 combines with J gene TRBJ2-7; a weak D match, TRBD1 (6 bases). Specimen: PBMCs. The CDR3 region is CASSSRNRDKYF. The CDR3 region has the DNA TGTGCCAGCAGTTCCCGCAACCGGGACAAGTACTTC. Complete variable domain (other parts from reference TRBV28 and TRBJ2-7): DVKVTQSSRYLVKRTGEKVFLECVQDMDHENMFWYRQDPGLGLRLIYFSYDVKMKEKGDIPEGYSVSREKKERFSLILESASTNQTSMYLCASSSRNRDKYFGPGTRLTVT.